This T cell receptor beta chain emerged from a study of blood T cell repertoires in COVID-19. Study background: COVID-19 samples collected from the United States, Italy and Spain covered acute and convalescent phases. Sources were T cells, B-cell-depleted T cells, or PBMCs; the material itself was cDNA or gDNA.

The germline gives CDR1 MRHNA, CDR2 SNTAGT. This CDR3 contains 13 residues. V shed 2 bases and J 6 bases; nucleotides not matched to a gene: 4. Per the authors' pipeline: For nucleated cells, counts were estimated from reference gene primer amplification. Produced via immunoSEQ multiplex PCR; TCRdb's table is partial and in-frame only. The DNA gave D and trimming, while V, J and clone size come from that table. The data hold around 100,000 clones, with approximately 80% observed a single time. This clonotype was obtained from a woman in her seventies with acute or convalescent COVID-19. The J gene is TRBJ2-7, the V gene TRBV6-4, with 7 nucleotides matching TRBD1. Sequencing used peripheral blood. Written as DNA, the CDR3 is TGTGCCAGCAGTGACCAGACAGGGTCCGAGCAGTACTTC. The encoded protein is CASSDQTGSEQYF.